The 24 T cell receptor beta chains reported below all come from one sample, sequenced in a study of cytomegalovirus exposure and HLA in healthy donors. The PCR was carried out with 60 Vbeta primers and 13 Jbeta primers. Here immunoSEQ multiplex PCR was the method, and the copy in TCRdb shows in-frame clones only, minus some. The sample holds over 130,000 clones, 88% seen once. Specimen: PBMCs. Source of these receptors: a woman in her thirties or forties in good health and CMV-seronegative.

The chain carries TRBV11-2 and TRBJ1-2; D unclear. This CDR3 is 14 amino acids long. The ends were cut back, 2 bases at V and 3 bases at J, with 10 bases in the middle. Germline CDR1 SGHAT, CDR2 FQNNGV. For the CDR3, the DNA is TGTGCCAGCAGCTTATCCCCAGACTACTATGGCTACACCTTC. Translating it yields CASSLSPDYYGYTF.

This chain joins TRBV7-9 and TRBJ2-1; TRBD2 might be the D (6 bases). The V gene's germline CDR1 is SEHNR and CDR2 FQNEAQ (reference sequence). The CDR3 is 13 amino acids. Trimming pared 5 bases from V and 8 bases from J, leaving 13 bases between. This CDR3 reads CASSARLVYEQFF. DNA for the CDR3: TGTGCCAGCAGCGCCAGACTAGTCTATGAGCAGTTCTTC.

V and J are TRBV30 and TRBJ1-2, with TRBD1 identical over 9 bases. This CDR3 has 14 residues. CDR1 and CDR2 (germline): GTSNPN, SVGIG (reference sequence). Trimming removed 1 base from V and 3 bases from J; junction bases left unmatched: 3. The CDR3 coding sequence is TGTGCCTGGAGTGGGGACAGGGAATACTATGGCTACACCTTC. It is translated as CAWSGDREYYGYTF.

The chain employs TRBV5-1 and TRBJ2-2; D might be TRBD1 (6 bases). The CDR3 runs 14 residues. Trimming left V 1 base short and J 8 bases short, with 12 bases between. Germline CDR1 SGHRS, CDR2 YFSETQ. CDR3 nucleotide sequence: TGCGCCAGCAGCTTGCGGGCAGGGGAAGGGGAGCTGTTTTTT. Protein sequence: CASSLRAGEGELFF.

The chain employs TRBV5-6 and TRBJ1-2; a weak D match, TRBD1 (6 bases). The CDR3 extends over 14 amino acids. V lost 0 bases and J 0 bases, leaving 6 bases between the germline ends. Germline values: CDR1 SGHDT, CDR2 YYEEEE. CDR3 in DNA: TGTGCCAGCAGCTTGGGGACAGCTAACTATGGCTACACCTTC. Translated: CASSLGTANYGYTF.

This clone showed up just once. The rearrangement links TRBV30 to TRBJ2-7, with a weak D call TRBD1 (6 bases). CDR3 length: 14 residues. Trimming removed 1 base from V and 0 bases from J, with 10 bases in between. Germline CDR1 is GTSNPN and CDR2 is SVGIG (reference sequence). The CDR3 loop is CAWSEPGHSYEQYF. The CDR3 DNA is TGTGCCTGGAGTGAACCGGGACACTCCTACGAGCAGTACTTC.

The chain links TRBV6-6 to TRBJ2-1, with D maybe TRBD2 (6 bases). CDR3 length: 15 amino acids. CDR1 is MNHNY, CDR2 SVGAGI, per germline (reference sequence). Trimming pared 7 bases from V and 0 bases from J, leaving 13 bases between. CDR3 sequence: CASNPSASSYNEQFF. CDR3 DNA sequence: TGTGCCAGCAATCCTAGCGCGAGCTCCTACAATGAGCAGTTCTTC.

The V call is TRBV28, the J call TRBJ2-5; D is perhaps TRBD1 (5 bases). The end of the DNA is better explained by TRBJ2-7, so the J call may be wrong. Germline V gene data show CDR1 as MDHEN and CDR2 as SYDVKM. This CDR3 is built from 14 residues. CDR3 nucleotides: TGTGCCAGCAGTCTACAGGATTTGACCTACGAGCAGTACTTC. The encoded protein is CASSLQDLTYEQYF.

The chain uses TRBV4-3 and TRBJ1-2; D may be TRBD1 (6 bases). The germline CDR1 and CDR2 sequences are LGHNA and YSLEER. Deletions cut 1 base from V and 5 bases from J, with 14 bases between. CDR3 size: 15 residues. CDR3 nucleotide sequence: TGCGCCAGCAGCCAAGTGGGTGGGGGCCTATATGGCTACACCTTC. Translated: CASSQVGGGLYGYTF.

The chain employs TRBV9 and TRBJ2-3; D is perhaps TRBD2 (6 bases). CDR1 and CDR2 from the germline V gene are SGDLS and YYNGEE. CDR3 length: 16 amino acids. V was pared by 3 bases and J by 5 bases, with 19 bases between. For the CDR3, the DNA is TGTGCCAGCAGCGGGGATCCGTGGGACTCAGTAGATACGCAGTATTTT. It is translated as CASSGDPWDSVDTQYF.

The V gene is TRBV5-1, the J gene TRBJ2-7; TRBD2 is a possible D gene (6 bases). From germline, CDR1 is SGHRS and CDR2 YFSETQ. This CDR3 contains 14 residues. V was clipped by 2 bases and J by 4 bases, with 13 bases between them. As DNA, the CDR3 is TGCGCCAGCAGCTTAACCCGGAGGGAGTACGAGCAGTACTTC. As protein: CASSLTRREYEQYF.

The genes are TRBV21-1 and TRBJ2-7; the table names TRBD2, a call not compared with the DNA. TRBV21-1 is described as a pseudogene. The CDR3 contains 12 residues. The chain's CDR3 is CASKAGTYEQYF. The CDR3 DNA reads as TGTGCCAGCAAAGCGGGTACCTACGAGCAGTACTTC.

The chain uses TRBV9 and TRBJ2-5; 7 nucleotides align to TRBD1. Germline CDR1 is SGDLS and CDR2 is YYNGEE. J was trimmed by 1 base and V by 0 bases; bases with no gene match: 12. CDR3 length equals 18 residues. The CDR3 nucleotides are TGTGCCAGCAGCGTAGCGGAAGGGGGCAGGTCAATCCAAGAGACCCAGTACTTC. The encoded protein is CASSVAEGGRSIQETQYF.

This chain joins TRBV5-1 and TRBJ2-5; 7 bases line up with TRBD2. The CDR3 sequence is 15 residues long. Per the germline V gene, CDR1 is SGHRS and CDR2 is YFSETQ. With 1 base clipped from V and 0 bases from J, the junction kept 3 bases outside the gene matches. CDR3 sequence (DNA): TGCGCCAGCAGCTTGCTGACTAGCAACCAAGAGACCCAGTACTTC. It is translated as CASSLLTSNQETQYF.

The rearrangement joins TRBV5-5 to TRBJ1-2, with 7 bases matching TRBD1. This CDR3 region has 15 residues. The germline V gene has CDR1 SGHKS and CDR2 YYEKEE (reference sequence). With 1 base clipped from V and 4 bases from J, the junction kept 7 bases outside the gene matches. CDR3 loop: CASSLTGADLYGYTF. CDR3 bases: TGTGCCAGCAGCTTGACAGGGGCTGACCTCTATGGCTACACCTTC.

CDR3 sequence reads: CASSSGTGKAPLHF. CDR3 coding DNA: TGCGCCAGCAGCTCCGGGACAGGGAAAGCACCCCTCCACTTT. This chain links TRBV5-1 with TRBJ1-6, with 9 bases matching TRBD1. Germline lookup yields CDR1 SGHRS and CDR2 YFSETQ. The CDR3 length is 14 residues. V was pared by 3 bases and J by 11 bases, with 6 bases of the junction left unmatched. The variable domain in full, completed from reference TRBV5-1 and TRBJ1-6, reads KAGVTQTPRYLIKTRGQQVTLSCSPISGHRSVSWYQQTPGQGLQFLFEYFSETQRNKGNFPGRFSGRQFSNSRSEMNVSTLELGDSALYLCASSSGTGKAPLHFGNGTRLTVT.

This clone was recorded once. The gene calls are TRBV5-1 and TRBJ2-3, with D maybe TRBD2 (6 bases). Germline loops: CDR1 SGHRS, CDR2 YFSETQ. The CDR3 covers 15 residues. With 3 bases removed from V and 1 base from J, the gap between germline ends came to 12 bases. The CDR3 here is CASSSIERGTDTQYF. In DNA form, the CDR3 reads TGCGCCAGCAGCTCTATCGAGCGGGGCACAGATACGCAGTATTTT.

V usage is TRBV30 and J usage is TRBJ2-1; TRBD2 might be the D (7 bases). The CDR3 loop spans 19 amino acids. From germline, CDR1 is GTSNPN and CDR2 SVGIG (reference sequence). V gave up 0 bases and J gave up 3 bases, with 24 bases separating them. CDR3 coding DNA: TGTGCCTGGAGTGTATGGGCGGGGGACACCGAAGACGTCTACAATGAGCAGTTCTTC. Its translation: CAWSVWAGDTEDVYNEQFF.

The chain combines TRBV27 with TRBJ2-1; a possible D gene is TRBD1 (5 bases). Germline V gene lookup returns CDR1 MNHEY and CDR2 SMNVEV (reference sequence). The CDR3 extends over 15 amino acids. Trimming took off 3 bases at V and 10 bases at J, with 19 bases between the two ends. The CDR3 is CASSFLSNQGREQFF. The CDR3 nucleotides are TGTGCCAGCAGTTTTTTGAGCAACCAGGGCAGGGAGCAGTTCTTC.

The V and J genes are TRBV5-3 and TRBJ2-4; TRBD1 agrees at 8 bases. TRBV5-3 is filed as an ORF, its function uncertain. The CDR3 is 14 amino acids. Trimming removed 7 bases from V and 2 bases from J; junction bases left unmatched: 5. This CDR3 reads CARSGQGSKNIQYF. CDR3 bases: TGTGCCAGATCCGGACAGGGATCCAAAAACATTCAGTACTTC.

J is TRBJ2-5 and V is TRBV4-1, with D unresolved. This CDR3 spans 13 amino acids. CDR1 is MGHRA and CDR2 is YSYEKL in the germline V gene. V lost 6 bases to trimming and J lost 4 bases, with 12 bases between them. Here the CDR3 DNA reads TGCGCCAGCAGTCGACTGCTCGGAGAGACCCAGTACTTC. Protein: CASSRLLGETQYF.

The rearrangement links TRBV7-8 to TRBJ1-4; 8 bases are shared with TRBD1. The CDR3 consists of 15 residues. Germline loops: CDR1 SGHVS, CDR2 FQNEAQ. Trimming removed 6 bases from V and 13 bases from J; junction bases left unmatched: 16. The CDR3 here is CASSRGTGLTRGLFF. As DNA, the CDR3 is TGTGCCAGCAGTCGAGGGACAGGCCTCACGCGCGGACTGTTTTTT.

The chain carries TRBV10-3 and TRBJ2-3; TRBD2 is a possible D gene (6 bases). This CDR3 spans 14 amino acids. Trimming stripped 4 bases from V and 5 bases from J, with 13 bases between. Germline V lookup: CDR1 ENHRY, CDR2 SYGVKD. The CDR3 nucleotides read TGTGCCATCAGTGTCGGGAGAGCCGGAGATACGCAGTATTTT. The encoded protein is CAISVGRAGDTQYF.

Notes on this clone: In the same sample, other DNA sequences code for this CDR3. The chain has TRBV5-1 and TRBJ2-1, with D possibly matching TRBD2 (6 bases). The length of the CDR3 is 14 residues. CDR1 is SGHRS and CDR2 is YFSETQ in the germline V gene. Trimming pared 0 bases from V and 3 bases from J, leaving 7 bases between. The CDR3 region has the DNA TGCGCCAGCAGCTTGGGGGGAGGCTACAATGAGCAGTTCTTC. This sequence encodes CASSLGGGYNEQFF.